This TCR beta chain stems from a study of blood T cell repertoires in COVID-19. In germline, CDR1 is LGHDT, CDR2 YNNKEL (reference sequence). The ends lost 3 bases at V and 5 bases at J; junction bases unmatched: 3. The CDR3 covers 13 residues. Repertoires were generated with immunoSEQ multiplex PCR, while TCRdb's copy carries only in-frame clones and drops some. The sample carries roughly 160,000 clones, 75% to 85% recorded once. Those enrolled in Seattle joined during active infection and were followed longitudinally afterward. The specimen was peripheral blood. V gene TRBV3-1 (or the pseudogene TRBV3-2) combines with J gene TRBJ1-1; 7 bases are shared with TRBD1. This sequence originates from a woman aged 60 to 75 with COVID-19, enrolled during active disease. CDR3 sequence: CASSHQGGTEAFF. In nucleotides, the CDR3 is TGTGCCAGCAGCCATCAGGGGGGTACTGAAGCTTTCTTT.